This T cell receptor beta chain was recovered during a study of patients and donors after allogeneic stem cell transplantation. A remark on this clonotype: It is likely a read error, because the conserved phenylalanine at the end of the CDR3 is missing.

TCRdb called the RT-PCR reads again in MiXCR, with one record for every CDR3 protein. The data hold over 350,000 distinct CDR3 sequences, with under 20% observed a single time. V was clipped by 3 bases and J by 5 bases, with 9 bases between them. The germline CDR1 and CDR2 sequences are SGHRS and YFSETQ. The CDR3 loop spans 14 amino acids. This receptor was identified in a human donor who was either an allogeneic HSCT recipient or a stem cell or donor lymphocyte infusion donor (not recorded which). It is not recorded whose cells these are; they may come from a transplant donor. The chain has TRBV5-1 and TRBJ1-6; D gene unclear. The sequenced sample consisted of blood, either unsorted or a sorted T cell fraction (not recorded which). CDR3 coding DNA: TGCGCCAGCAGCTCCCGGCGGGATAATTCACCCCTCCACCTT. This codes for CASSSRRDNSPLHL.